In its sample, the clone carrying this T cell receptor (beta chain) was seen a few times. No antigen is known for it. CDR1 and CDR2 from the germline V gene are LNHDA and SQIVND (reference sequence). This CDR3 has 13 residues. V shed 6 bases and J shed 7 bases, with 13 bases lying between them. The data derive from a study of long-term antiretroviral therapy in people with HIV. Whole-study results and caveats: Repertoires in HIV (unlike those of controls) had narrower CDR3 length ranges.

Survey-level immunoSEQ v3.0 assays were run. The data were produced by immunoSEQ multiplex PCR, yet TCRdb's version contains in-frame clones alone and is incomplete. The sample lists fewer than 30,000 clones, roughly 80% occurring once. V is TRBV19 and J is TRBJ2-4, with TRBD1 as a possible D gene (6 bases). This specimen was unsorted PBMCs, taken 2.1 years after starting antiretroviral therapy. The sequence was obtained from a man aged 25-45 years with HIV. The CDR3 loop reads CASSPTGWNIQYF. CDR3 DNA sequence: TGTGCCAGTAGCCCCACAGGGTGGAACATTCAGTACTTC. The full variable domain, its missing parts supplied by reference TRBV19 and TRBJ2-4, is DGGITQSPKYLFRKEGQNVTLSCEQNLNHDAMYWYRQDPGQGLRLIYYSQIVNDFQKGDIAEGYSVSREKKESFPLTVTSAQKNPTAFYLCASSPTGWNIQYFGAGTRLSVL.